One sample yielded the 31 T cell receptor beta chains listed below, sequenced in a study of T cell responses to AZD1222 COVID-19 vaccine. Sequenced by immunoSEQ multiplex PCR; TCRdb stores in-frame clones only, minus some. The data contain some 110,000 clones, more than 75% of them seen just once; the ten biggest clones take up 2% to 3%. The specimen comprised peripheral blood, sampled on day 0 of AZD1222 vaccination. Receptors originate from an adult in good health.

This sequence joins TRBV14 and TRBJ2-2; the D gene could be TRBD1 or TRBD2 (5 bases each). V lost 3 bases and J lost 3, with 11 bases in between. The germline gives CDR1 SGHDN, CDR2 FVKESK. The CDR3 contains 15 residues. The CDR3 DNA is TGTGCCAGCAGCCAGGGGACCGGCTACACCGGGGAGCTGTTTTTT. It is translated as CASSQGTGYTGELFF.

This chain links TRBV6-5 with TRBJ1-1; 8 positions agree with TRBD1. This CDR3 has 16 amino acids. V was pared by 2 bases and J by 5 bases, with 10 bases of the junction left unmatched. The germline CDR1 and CDR2 sequences are MNHEY and SVGAGI. DNA for the CDR3: TGTGCCAGCAGTTACGCTCTTACAGGGGGGGCAACTGAAGCTTTCTTT. Protein: CASSYALTGGATEAFF.

The rearrangement joins TRBV3-1 (or the pseudogene TRBV3-2) to TRBJ2-1; TRBD2 matches 7 bases. This CDR3 has 15 residues. From germline, CDR1 is LGHDT and CDR2 YNNKEL (reference sequence). Trimming cost V 4 bases and J 4 bases; bases outside gene matches: 7. CDR3 protein: CASSPGGGGYNEQFF. DNA for the CDR3: TGTGCCAGCAGCCCCGGAGGCGGGGGTTACAATGAGCAGTTCTTC.

The V gene is TRBV5-1, the J gene TRBJ2-1; 13 nucleotides match TRBD2. The CDR3 extends over 16 amino acids. Germline loops: CDR1 SGHRS, CDR2 YFSETQ. Trimming at V came to 1 base and at J to 7 bases, leaving 5 bases not matched to a gene. The CDR3 reads CASSLPGLAGINEQFF. CDR3 nucleotide sequence: TGCGCCAGCAGCTTGCCGGGACTAGCGGGGATAAATGAGCAGTTCTTC.

This chain connects TRBV11-2 to TRBJ2-2; D gene unclear. V lost 5 bases and J 4 bases, leaving 5 bases between the germline ends. The CDR3 has 12 residues. Germline CDR1 SGHAT, CDR2 FQNNGV. The CDR3 loop reads CASSVSTGELFF. The CDR3 DNA follows: TGTGCCAGCAGCGTTAGCACCGGGGAGCTGTTTTTT.

The chain joins TRBV7-9 to TRBJ1-2; the D is unclear. CDR3 length equals 12 residues. V was trimmed by 3 bases and J by 0 bases, leaving 2 bases between them. Germline lookup yields CDR1 SEHNR and CDR2 FQNEAQ (reference sequence). CDR3 region: CASSFTNYGYTF. The CDR3 bases are TGTGCCAGCAGCTTCACTAACTATGGCTACACCTTC.

The CDR3 nucleotides are TGTGCCAGCAGCTTAGGGGCCGCCTACGAGCAGTACTTC. Amino acids: CASSLGAAYEQYF. This chain joins TRBV11-2 and TRBJ2-7; D uncertain. Germline V gives CDR1 SGHAT, CDR2 FQNNGV. This CDR3 is built from 13 residues. Between the trimmed V and J ends, which lost 1 base and 2 bases, there was a span of 6 bases. The entire variable domain, with the rest obtained from reference TRBV11-2 and TRBJ2-7, is as follows: EAGVAQSPRYKIIEKRQSVAFWCNPISGHATLYWYQQILGQGPKLLIQFQNNGVVDDSQLPKDRFSAERLKGVDSTLKIQPAKLEDSAVYLCASSLGAAYEQYFGPGTRLTVT.

This chain connects TRBV5-1 to TRBJ2-5; D ambiguous. CDR3 length: 15 residues. V lost 2 bases and J lost 2, with 13 bases in between. Germline V lookup: CDR1 SGHRS, CDR2 YFSETQ. CDR3 sequence (DNA): TGCGCCAGCAGCTTATCCCCCACGGTGCAAGAGACCCAGTACTTC. Amino acid sequence: CASSLSPTVQETQYF.

This chain joins TRBV9 and TRBJ1-1; 7 positions agree with TRBD1. The CDR3 covers 14 residues. The germline CDR1 and CDR2 sequences are SGDLS and YYNGEE. Losses at the gene ends were 0 bases for V and 4 bases for J; bases not matched to a gene: 3. The CDR3 loop is CASSVDPGGTEAFF. In DNA form, the CDR3 reads TGTGCCAGCAGCGTAGATCCAGGGGGCACTGAAGCTTTCTTT. The full variable domain, its missing parts supplied by reference TRBV9 and TRBJ1-1, is DSGVTQTPKHLITATGQRVTLRCSPRSGDLSVYWYQQSLDQGLQFLIQYYNGEERAKGNILERFSAQQFPDLHSELNLSSLELGDSALYFCASSVDPGGTEAFFGQGTRLTVV.

This chain joins TRBV5-5 and TRBJ1-5, with D possibly matching TRBD1 (5 bases). Germline lookup yields CDR1 SGHKS and CDR2 YYEKEE (reference sequence). This CDR3 region has 16 residues. V gave up 4 bases and J gave up 0 bases, with 14 bases separating them. CDR3 residues: CASSPWWGYSNQPQHF. The CDR3 region has the DNA TGTGCCAGCAGCCCCTGGTGGGGCTATAGCAATCAGCCCCAGCATTTT.

The CDR3 region has the DNA TGCGCCAGCAGCTTGGGGGGATCGGACACCGGGGAGCTGTTTTTT. Its protein is CASSLGGSDTGELFF. This sequence joins TRBV5-1 and TRBJ2-2; D not certain. Germline values: CDR1 SGHRS, CDR2 YFSETQ. Trimming pared 0 bases from V and 3 bases from J, leaving 9 bases between. This CDR3 comprises 15 residues.

The rearrangement links TRBV19 to TRBJ1-1; D might be TRBD1 (6 bases). V was shortened by 7 bases and J by 0 bases, with 9 bases between the two germline ends. The CDR3 length is 13 residues. In germline, CDR1 is LNHDA, CDR2 SQIVND (reference sequence). The CDR3 DNA reads TGTGCCAGTAAGGCAGGGGTGAACACTGAAGCTTTCTTT. Translated, it gives CASKAGVNTEAFF.

The chain links TRBV2 to TRBJ1-4; D remains unclear. The germline V gene encodes CDR1 SNHLY and CDR2 FYNNEI. V was shortened by 6 bases and J by 6 bases, with 11 bases between the two germline ends. The CDR3 loop spans 13 amino acids. The CDR3 region has the DNA TGTGCCAGCAGGGACGGCGGGGATGAAAAACTGTTTTTT. This translates into CASRDGGDEKLFF.

This sequence joins TRBV7-8 and TRBJ2-6, with D possibly TRBD1 on 5 matching bases. Looked up from germline, CDR1 is SGHVS and CDR2 is FQNEAQ. V lost 1 base, J lost 2 bases, and 12 bases lay in between. There are 17 residues in the CDR3. The CDR3 here is CASSLEGMLPGANVLTF. The DNA for the CDR3 is TGTGCCAGCAGCTTAGAGGGGATGCTACCTGGGGCCAACGTCCTGACTTTC.

The rearrangement uses TRBV5-4 and TRBJ1-6; D might be TRBD1 (6 bases). The germline V gene has CDR1 SGHNT and CDR2 YYREEE (reference sequence). The CDR3 contains 16 residues. Trimming shortened V by 2 bases and J by 5 bases, and 14 bases separated the two germline ends. In DNA, the CDR3 is TGTGCCAGCAGCTTTCCCGCCGGGGGCGATAATTCACCCCTCCACTTT. Translated, it gives CASSFPAGGDNSPLHF.

The V gene is TRBV28, the J gene TRBJ1-5; weak D call: TRBD1 (5 bases). The V end lost 8 bases, the J end lost 0 bases, and 17 bases lay between the germline ends. This CDR3 has 16 amino acids. Germline lookup yields CDR1 MDHEN and CDR2 SYDVKM. CDR3 sequence (DNA): TGTGCCAGCCTCTGGAAAGGGGTCTATAGCAATCAGCCCCAGCATTTT. It encodes CASLWKGVYSNQPQHF.

V is TRBV10-2 and J is TRBJ1-5; D is uncertain. The CDR3 extends over 15 amino acids. Trimming pared 3 bases from V and 6 bases from J, leaving 15 bases between. Germline assignment: CDR1 WSHSY and CDR2 SAAADI. The CDR3 DNA sequence: TGCGCCAGCAGTGACTTATCGGCAGGCGGTCAGCCCCAGCATTTT. Its protein is CASSDLSAGGQPQHF.

V usage is TRBV4-3 and J usage is TRBJ1-5; D gene ambiguous. Trimming took off 0 bases at V and 6 bases at J, with 12 bases between the two ends. The germline gives CDR1 LGHNA, CDR2 YSLEER. The length of the CDR3 is 15 residues. The CDR3, as DNA: TGCGCCAGCAGCCAAGATCTGACAATCCTTCAGCCCCAGCATTTT. Amino acid sequence: CASSQDLTILQPQHF.

This clone came up once. The genes are TRBV7-9 and TRBJ2-5; D not resolved. Per germline, CDR1 SEHNR and CDR2 FQNEAQ (reference sequence). Between the trimmed V and J ends, which lost 1 base and 4 bases, there was a span of 4 bases. The CDR3 spans 12 residues. The CDR3 nucleotides are TGTGCCAGCAGCTTAGACTCAGAGACCCAGTACTTC. It yields the protein CASSLDSETQYF.

The rearrangement links TRBV5-4 to TRBJ1-6; D is perhaps TRBD1 (5 bases). Trimming removed 0 bases at V and 9 bases at J, with 19 bases between. Per germline, CDR1 SGHNT and CDR2 YYREEE (reference sequence). The CDR3 covers 17 residues. This chain's CDR3 is CASSLVSGGVVISPLHF. The CDR3 nucleotides are TGTGCCAGCAGCTTGGTAAGTGGGGGGGTCGTCATTTCACCCCTCCACTTT.

This chain joins TRBV5-1 and TRBJ1-5; possibly TRBD1 for D (5 bases). The V and J ends lost 5 bases and 0 bases respectively, with 12 bases between them. Germline CDR1 is SGHRS and CDR2 is YFSETQ. This CDR3 comprises 15 residues. CDR3 sequence (DNA): TGCGCCAGCAGTCCGGGGGAGGTTAGCAATCAGCCCCAGCATTTT. It codes for CASSPGEVSNQPQHF. Full variable domain (remainder filled in from reference TRBV5-1 and TRBJ1-5): KAGVTQTPRYLIKTRGQQVTLSCSPISGHRSVSWYQQTPGQGLQFLFEYFSETQRNKGNFPGRFSGRQFSNSRSEMNVSTLELGDSALYLCASSPGEVSNQPQHFGDGTRLSIL.

The chain carries TRBV28 and TRBJ1-6; 8 bases are a match to TRBD1. Germline V lookup: CDR1 MDHEN, CDR2 SYDVKM. Trimming at V came to 7 bases and at J to 4 bases, leaving 18 bases not matched to a gene. The CDR3 loop spans 19 amino acids. In DNA, the CDR3 is TGTGCCAGCACCCTAGGGCGACAGGGGATGCTGGGATATAATTCACCCCTCCACTTT. Its protein product is CASTLGRQGMLGYNSPLHF.

The chain combines TRBV5-1 with TRBJ1-5, with D possibly TRBD1 on 6 matching bases. The CDR3 consists of 15 residues. CDR1 and CDR2 (germline): SGHRS, YFSETQ. Trimming removed 2 bases from V and 8 bases from J, with 17 bases in between. The CDR3 is CASSFLGHGSEPQHF. The CDR3 DNA follows: TGCGCCAGCAGCTTTTTGGGACACGGTTCTGAGCCCCAGCATTTT.

This clone was recorded once. The rearrangement uses TRBV11-2 and TRBJ2-5; 10 positions agree with TRBD2. CDR1 and CDR2 from the germline V gene are SGHAT and FQNNGV. This CDR3 is 14 amino acids long. V was pared by 9 bases and J by 5 bases, with 9 bases of the junction left unmatched. CDR3 DNA: TGTGCCAGTAACGTGGGACTAGCGAGGGAGACCCAGTACTTC. Protein: CASNVGLARETQYF.

The rearrangement joins TRBV27 to TRBJ1-5; D is perhaps TRBD1 (5 bases). This CDR3 spans 14 amino acids. Trimming shortened V by 8 bases and J by 4 bases, and 15 bases separated the two germline ends. Germline values: CDR1 MNHEY, CDR2 SMNVEV (reference sequence). CDR3 sequence reads: CASAGAGGNQPQHF. The CDR3 DNA sequence: TGTGCCAGCGCCGGGGCCGGGGGGAATCAGCCCCAGCATTTT.

This clone has only one observation. The gene calls are TRBV28 and TRBJ1-5; TRBD1 might be the D (6 bases). The CDR3 is 15 amino acids. Germline lookup yields CDR1 MDHEN and CDR2 SYDVKM. V lost 7 bases to trimming and J lost 2 bases, with 15 bases between them. This CDR3 reads CASTQLRGGNQPQHF. CDR3 sequence (DNA): TGTGCCAGCACCCAACTCAGGGGAGGCAATCAGCCCCAGCATTTT.

The CDR3 protein is CASRGLTGWDTQYF. Here the CDR3 DNA reads TGTGCCAGCAGGGGACTGACAGGGTGGGATACGCAGTATTTT. The V and J genes are TRBV28 and TRBJ2-3; D might be TRBD1 (7 bases). Trimming took 6 bases from V and 6 from J, leaving 16 bases between them. The CDR3 extends over 14 amino acids. Germline V gives CDR1 MDHEN, CDR2 SYDVKM. The complete variable domain, with remaining parts taken from reference TRBV28 and TRBJ2-3, reads DVKVTQSSRYLVKRTGEKVFLECVQDMDHENMFWYRQDPGLGLRLIYFSYDVKMKEKGDIPEGYSVSREKKERFSLILESASTNQTSMYLCASRGLTGWDTQYFGPGTRLTVL.

This rearrangement joins TRBV2 to TRBJ1-1; no firm D call. V was shortened by 9 bases and J by 7 bases, with 15 bases between the two germline ends. CDR3 length: 12 amino acids. Germline CDR1 reads SNHLY; CDR2 reads FYNNEI. The CDR3 loop is CASNNAGGEAFF. The CDR3 DNA reads TGTGCCAGTAACAATGCCGGCGGTGAAGCTTTCTTT. Drawing the rest from reference TRBV2 and TRBJ1-1, the complete variable domain is EPEVTQTPSHQVTQMGQEVILRCVPISNHLYFYWYRQILGQKVEFLVSFYNNEISEKSEIFDDQFSVERPDGSNFTLKIRSTKLEDSAMYFCASNNAGGEAFFGQGTRLTVV.

V is TRBV5-4 and J is TRBJ2-7; TRBD2 aligns across 13 bases. Per germline, CDR1 SGHNT and CDR2 YYREEE (reference sequence). The V and J ends lost 3 bases and 9 bases, in that order; junction bases with no gene match: 3. This CDR3 has 13 amino acids. The CDR3 DNA sequence: TGTGCCAGCAGCTCGGGACTAGCGGGACCGCAGTACTTC. It translates to CASSSGLAGPQYF.

The chain is built from TRBV19 and TRBJ1-5; D remains unclear. This CDR3 is 13 amino acids long. The germline V gene has CDR1 LNHDA and CDR2 SQIVND (reference sequence). V was clipped by 1 base and J by 7 bases, with 8 bases between them. Written as DNA, the CDR3 is TGTGCCAGTAGTATAGGAATAAGCCAGCCCCAGCATTTT. It encodes CASSIGISQPQHF.

The V and J genes are TRBV2 and TRBJ2-5; possible D gene TRBD1, 6 bases. Trimming removed 2 bases from V and 5 bases from J, with 15 bases in between. The CDR3 loop spans 15 amino acids. CDR1 is SNHLY and CDR2 is FYNNEI in the germline V gene. Here the CDR3 reads CASSERNQGHETQYF. CDR3 DNA sequence: TGTGCCAGCAGTGAAAGGAACCAGGGGCACGAGACCCAGTACTTC.